This T cell receptor beta chain stems from a study of cytomegalovirus exposure and HLA in healthy donors. Notes on the study in general: There were a few CMV-associated chains whose specificity for CMV antigens was confirmed in vitro. Owing to their indistinguishability, certain V segments, notably TRBV6-2 and TRBV6-3, were excluded.

As regards this clone: Antigen specificity is unknown. The sample has other DNA sequences that encode this CDR3 too.

In the PCR, 60 Vbeta and 13 Jbeta primers were used. The repertoire was sequenced with immunoSEQ multiplex PCR; TCRdb's copy has only in-frame clones and lacks some. The table has around 130,000 clones, around 76% seen once; the top ten hold over 1.5%. Trimming pared 4 bases from V and 2 bases from J, leaving 11 bases between. Germline CDR1 is MNHEY and CDR2 is SMNVEV (reference sequence). This CDR3 contains 14 residues. The sequencing input was PBMCs. The rearrangement uses TRBV27 and TRBJ1-1; D remains unclear. The TCR comes from a woman aged 50 to 65 in good health and CMV-seronegative. The CDR3 region is CASSSPLYNTEAFF. The CDR3 region has the DNA TGTGCCAGCAGTTCCCCCCTATATAACACTGAAGCTTTCTTT.